This TCR beta chain was documented in a study of blood T cell repertoires in COVID-19. About the research overall: There were acute and convalescent COVID-19 samples, and they came from the United States, Italy and Spain. Sample material is recorded as cDNA or gDNA derived from T cells, B-cell-depleted T cells, or PBMCs.

Patients at the Seattle site were enrolled during active infection and followed longitudinally. The repertoire was sequenced with immunoSEQ multiplex PCR; TCRdb's copy has only in-frame clones and lacks some. The sample contains about 420,000 clones, approximately 90% of which appear only once. The germline V gene has CDR1 SEHNR and CDR2 FQNEAQ (reference sequence). The CDR3 length is 13 residues. Deletions cut 3 bases from V and 3 bases from J, with 8 bases between. Sample: peripheral blood. The sequence was collected from a man between 18 and 35 years old with COVID-19, enrolled during active disease. This sequence joins TRBV7-9 and TRBJ1-2, with TRBD1 as a possible D gene (5 bases). The CDR3 here is CASSFQTDYGYTF. In DNA, the CDR3 is TGTGCCAGCAGCTTCCAGACAGACTATGGCTACACCTTC.